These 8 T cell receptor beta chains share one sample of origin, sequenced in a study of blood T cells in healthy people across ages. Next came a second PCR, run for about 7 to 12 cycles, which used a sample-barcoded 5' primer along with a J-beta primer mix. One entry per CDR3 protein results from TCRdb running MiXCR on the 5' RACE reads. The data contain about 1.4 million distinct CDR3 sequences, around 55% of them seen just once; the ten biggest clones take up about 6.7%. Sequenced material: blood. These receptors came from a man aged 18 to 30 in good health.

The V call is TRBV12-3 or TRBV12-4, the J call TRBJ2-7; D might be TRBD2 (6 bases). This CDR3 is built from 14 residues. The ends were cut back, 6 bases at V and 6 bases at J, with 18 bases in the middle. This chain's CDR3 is CASRPGTPPAEQYF. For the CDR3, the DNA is TGTGCCAGCAGGCCCGGGACTCCCCCGGCCGAGCAGTACTTC.

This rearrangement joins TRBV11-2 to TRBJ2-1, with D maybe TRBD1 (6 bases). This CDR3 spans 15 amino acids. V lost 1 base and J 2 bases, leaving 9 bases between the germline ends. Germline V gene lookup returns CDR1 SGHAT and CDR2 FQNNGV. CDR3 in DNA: TGTGCCAGCAGCTTAGCAGGGGATCCCTACAATGAGCAGTTCTTC. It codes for CASSLAGDPYNEQFF.

CDR3 coding DNA: TGTGCCAGCAGTCCCTCCCCGGGGGGGCTCTACAATGAGCAGTTCTTC. It yields the protein CASSPSPGGLYNEQFF. J is TRBJ2-1 and V is TRBV6-5; 8 bases line up with TRBD2. Germline CDR1 and CDR2: MNHEY and SVGAGI. The trim removed 5 bases at V and 3 bases at J, leaving 9 bases unmatched. The CDR3 runs 16 residues.

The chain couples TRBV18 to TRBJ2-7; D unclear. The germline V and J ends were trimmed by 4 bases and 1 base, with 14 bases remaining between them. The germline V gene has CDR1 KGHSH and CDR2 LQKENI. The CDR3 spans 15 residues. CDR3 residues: CASSRLDDRSYEQYF. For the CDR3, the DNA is TGTGCCAGCTCACGGTTAGATGACCGGTCCTACGAGCAGTACTTC.

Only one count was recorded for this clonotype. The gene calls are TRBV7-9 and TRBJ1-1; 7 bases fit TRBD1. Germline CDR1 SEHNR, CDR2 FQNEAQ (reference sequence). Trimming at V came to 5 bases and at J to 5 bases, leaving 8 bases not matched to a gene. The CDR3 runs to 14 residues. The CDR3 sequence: CASSPTDRETEAFF. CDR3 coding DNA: TGTGCCAGCAGCCCGACCGACAGGGAAACTGAAGCTTTCTTT. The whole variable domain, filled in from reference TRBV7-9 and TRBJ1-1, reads DTGVSQNPRHKITKRGQNVTFRCDPISEHNRLYWYRQTLGQGPEFLTYFQNEAQLEKSRLLSDRFSAERPKGSFSTLEIQRTEQGDSAMYLCASSPTDRETEAFFGQGTRLTVV.

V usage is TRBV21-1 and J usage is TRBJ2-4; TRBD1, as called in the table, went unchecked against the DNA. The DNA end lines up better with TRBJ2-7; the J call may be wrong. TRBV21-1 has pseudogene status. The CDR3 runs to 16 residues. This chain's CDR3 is CASSALGDRVTYEQYF. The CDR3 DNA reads TGTGCCAGCAGCGCACTCGGGGACAGGGTTACCTACGAGCAGTACTTC.

The CDR3 bases are TGTGCCAGCAGTTTATCCTTTCTAGGGGGAGGGGATGGCTACACCTTC. It is translated as CASSLSFLGGGDGYTF. This sequence joins TRBV27 and TRBJ1-2, with a tentative D call TRBD1 (6 bases). The CDR3 is 16 amino acids. Germline V CDR1 and CDR2: MNHEY, SMNVEV (reference sequence). V was cut by 0 bases and J by 6 bases, with 17 bases left in between.

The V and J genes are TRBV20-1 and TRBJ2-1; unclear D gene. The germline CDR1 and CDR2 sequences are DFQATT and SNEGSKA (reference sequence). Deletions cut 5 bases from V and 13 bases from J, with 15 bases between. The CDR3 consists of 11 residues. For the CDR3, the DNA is TGCAGTGCTCAAGTCCTCGGAGATCAGTTCTTC. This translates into CSAQVLGDQFF.